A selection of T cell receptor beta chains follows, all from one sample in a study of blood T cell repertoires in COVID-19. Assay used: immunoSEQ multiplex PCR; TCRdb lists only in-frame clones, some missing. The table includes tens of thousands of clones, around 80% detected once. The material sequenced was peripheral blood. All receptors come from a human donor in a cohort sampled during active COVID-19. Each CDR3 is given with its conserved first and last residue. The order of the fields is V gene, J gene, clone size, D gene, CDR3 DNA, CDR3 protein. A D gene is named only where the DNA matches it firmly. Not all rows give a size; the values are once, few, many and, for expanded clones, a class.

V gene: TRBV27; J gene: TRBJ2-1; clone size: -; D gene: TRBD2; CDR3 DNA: TGTGCCAGCAGGGCCAGACTAGCGGGAGTCCCCTACAATGAGCAGTTCTTC; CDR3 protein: CASRARLAGVPYNEQFF
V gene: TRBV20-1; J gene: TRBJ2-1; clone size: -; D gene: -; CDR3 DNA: TGCAGTGCTGTAGTTTACAATGAGCAGTTCTTC; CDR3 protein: CSAVVYNEQFF
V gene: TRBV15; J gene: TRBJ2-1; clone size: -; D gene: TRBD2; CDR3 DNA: TGTGCCACCAGCAGAGAAAGAGGGGCCGGGACTACCCCTCCGGTGTGGAATGGGCAGTTCTTC; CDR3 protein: CATSRERGAGTTPPVWNGQFF
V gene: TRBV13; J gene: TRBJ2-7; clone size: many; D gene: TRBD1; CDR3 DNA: TGTGCCAGCAAGAACTCCGGGGGACAGGGCTACGAGCAGTACTTC; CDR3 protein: CASKNSGGQGYEQYF
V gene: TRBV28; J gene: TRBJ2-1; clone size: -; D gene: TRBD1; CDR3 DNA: TGTGCCAGCAGTCGAGGGGGCTACTCCTACAATGAGCAGTTCTTC; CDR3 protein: CASSRGGYSYNEQFF
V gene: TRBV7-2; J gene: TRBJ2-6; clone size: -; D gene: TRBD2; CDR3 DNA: TGTGCCAGCAGCCAGGGACTAGCGGGTATCTCTGGGGCCAACGTCCTGACTTTC; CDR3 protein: CASSQGLAGISGANVLTF
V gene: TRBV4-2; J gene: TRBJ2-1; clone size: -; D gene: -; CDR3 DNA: TGTGCCAGCAGCCAAGACGAAACGGACAATGAGCAGTTCTTC; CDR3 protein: CASSQDETDNEQFF
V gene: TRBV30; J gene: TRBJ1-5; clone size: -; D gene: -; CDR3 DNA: TGTGCCTGGAGTGCCGGTGAGCATCAGCCCCAGCATTTT; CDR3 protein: CAWSAGEHQPQHF
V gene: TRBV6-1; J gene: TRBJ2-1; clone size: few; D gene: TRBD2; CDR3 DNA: TGTGCCAGCAGTGAGGGACTAGCGGTATGGGGTAGTGAGCAGTTCTTC; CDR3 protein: CASSEGLAVWGSEQFF
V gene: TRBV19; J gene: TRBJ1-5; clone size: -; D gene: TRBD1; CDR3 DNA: TGTGCCAGTAGTGCCTGGACAGGGAGGAGCAATCAGCCCCAGCATTTT; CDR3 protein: CASSAWTGRSNQPQHF
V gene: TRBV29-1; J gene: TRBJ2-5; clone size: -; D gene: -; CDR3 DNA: TGCAGCGTTGACGGCGGCCGGACCCAGTACTTC; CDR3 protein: CSVDGGRTQYF
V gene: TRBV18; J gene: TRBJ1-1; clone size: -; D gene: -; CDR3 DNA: TGTGCCAGCTCCCCCCGGGGAGACACTGAAGCTTTCTTT; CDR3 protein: CASSPRGDTEAFF
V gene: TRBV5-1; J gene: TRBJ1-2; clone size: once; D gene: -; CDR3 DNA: TGCGCCAGCAGCTTGGGTTCCGCAGGTGTTGATGGCTACACCTTC; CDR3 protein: CASSLGSAGVDGYTF
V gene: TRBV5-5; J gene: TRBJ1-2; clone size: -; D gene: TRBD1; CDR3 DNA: TGTGCCAGCAGCATGGACGCACGACAGGGTATCTATGGCTACACCTTC; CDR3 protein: CASSMDARQGIYGYTF
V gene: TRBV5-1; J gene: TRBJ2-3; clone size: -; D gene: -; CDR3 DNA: TGCGCCAGCAGCTTCTCGGGACTCCAGGAGGGTGATACGCAGTATTTT; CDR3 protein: CASSFSGLQEGDTQYF
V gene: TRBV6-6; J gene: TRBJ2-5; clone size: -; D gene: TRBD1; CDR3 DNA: TGTGCCAGCAGTCCGGGACAGGGGTCGATCATACAAGAGACCCAGTACTTC; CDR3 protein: CASSPGQGSIIQETQYF
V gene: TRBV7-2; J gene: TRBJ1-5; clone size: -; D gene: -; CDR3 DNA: TGTGCCAGCAGACTAGACGGTAGCAATCAGCCCCAGCATTTT; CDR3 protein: CASRLDGSNQPQHF
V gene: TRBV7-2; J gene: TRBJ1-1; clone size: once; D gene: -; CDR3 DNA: TGTGCCAGCAGCTTAGGGGCATGGAGGGACACTGAAGCTTTCTTT; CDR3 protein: CASSLGAWRDTEAFF
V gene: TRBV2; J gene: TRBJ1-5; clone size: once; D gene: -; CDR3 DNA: TGTGCCAGCAGAGGCCAACTAACGGGCAATCAGCCCCAGCATTTT; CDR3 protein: CASRGQLTGNQPQHF
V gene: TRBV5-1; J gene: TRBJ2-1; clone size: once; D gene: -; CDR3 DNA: TGCGCCAGCGGCGAGGGAGGTATGGGCGGTGAGCAGTTCTTC; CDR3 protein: CASGEGGMGGEQFF
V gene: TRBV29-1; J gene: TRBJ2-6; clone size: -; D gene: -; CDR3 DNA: TGCAGCGTTGGGGGCCAGTCTGGGGCCAACGTCCTGACTTTC; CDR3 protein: CSVGGQSGANVLTF
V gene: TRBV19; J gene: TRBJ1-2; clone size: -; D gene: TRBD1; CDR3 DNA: TGTGCCAGTAGTAGACCCGGGACAGGATTTTTCTATGGCTACACCTTC; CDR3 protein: CASSRPGTGFFYGYTF
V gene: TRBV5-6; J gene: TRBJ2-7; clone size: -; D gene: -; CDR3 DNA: TGTGCCAGCAGCGCGACCCAGGCACTTCTGGCCTACGAGCAGTACTTC; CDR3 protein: CASSATQALLAYEQYF
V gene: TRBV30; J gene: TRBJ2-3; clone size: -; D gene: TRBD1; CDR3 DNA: TGTGCCTACGGGACAGGGGTTCGAGGTACGCAGTATTTT; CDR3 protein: CAYGTGVRGTQYF
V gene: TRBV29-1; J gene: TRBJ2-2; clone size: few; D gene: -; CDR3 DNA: TGCAGCGTAGGGGGATGGACCGGGGAGCTGTTTTTT; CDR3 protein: CSVGGWTGELFF
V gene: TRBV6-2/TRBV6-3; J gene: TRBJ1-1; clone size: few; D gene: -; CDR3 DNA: TGTGCCAGCAGTTCCAACGACAGAGGCACTGAAGCTTTCTTT; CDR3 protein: CASSSNDRGTEAFF
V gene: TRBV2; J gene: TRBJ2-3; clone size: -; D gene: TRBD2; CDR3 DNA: TGTGCCAGCAGTGGTTCTAGCGGGAAGACAGATACGCAGTATTTT; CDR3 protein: CASSGSSGKTDTQYF
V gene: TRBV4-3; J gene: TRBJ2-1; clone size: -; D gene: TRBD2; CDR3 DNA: TGCGCCAGCAGCCGGGGGACTAGCGGGTGGAGGAATGAGCAGTTCTTC; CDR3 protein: CASSRGTSGWRNEQFF
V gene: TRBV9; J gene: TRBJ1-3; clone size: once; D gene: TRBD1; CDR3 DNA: TGTGCCAGCAGCGCCACCGGGACAGCCGCTGGAAACACCATATATTTT; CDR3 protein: CASSATGTAAGNTIYF
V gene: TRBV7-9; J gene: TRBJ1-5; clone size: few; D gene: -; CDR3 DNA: TGTGCCAGCAGCTTAGCGGCAGGGGAACAGCCCCAGCATTTT; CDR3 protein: CASSLAAGEQPQHF
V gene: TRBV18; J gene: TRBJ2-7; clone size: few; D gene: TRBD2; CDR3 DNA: TGTGCCAGCTCACCGTCAGCGGGAGGGGTCTACGAGCAGTACTTC; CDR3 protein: CASSPSAGGVYEQYF
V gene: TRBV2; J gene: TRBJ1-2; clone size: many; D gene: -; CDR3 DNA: TGTGCCAGCAGTGCAGAGGACAGTAACTATGGCTACACCTTC; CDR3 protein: CASSAEDSNYGYTF
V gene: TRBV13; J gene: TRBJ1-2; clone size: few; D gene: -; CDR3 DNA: TGTGCCAGCAGCGATAAGTGGGGACATCCCCATAAATCTAACTATGGCTACACCTTC; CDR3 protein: CASSDKWGHPHKSNYGYTF